What follows is one TCR beta chain and its context. Some clones are missing from TCRdb's copy, which holds only in-frame ones; the method was immunoSEQ multiplex PCR. The table includes around 47,000 clones, approximately 96% detected once. These data are taken from a study of T cell changes during pregnancy in multiple sclerosis. Trimming took 0 bases from V and 3 from J; bases not matched to a gene: 2. The germline gives CDR1 MNHEY, CDR2 SVGAGI. The CDR3 consists of 15 residues. The sample consisted of peripheral blood, taken in the second trimester of pregnancy. The receptor was derived from a female donor with multiple sclerosis, enrolled in a pregnancy study. V is TRBV6-5 and J is TRBJ2-7; 10 bases match TRBD1. The CDR3 protein is CASSYSGQGGYEQYF. CDR3 DNA sequence: TGTGCCAGCAGTTACTCCGGACAGGGGGGCTACGAGCAGTACTTC.